This TCR beta chain was obtained from a study of OX40 agonist ivuxolimab in advanced cancers. Study-wide context: Ivuxolimab, which targeted the costimulatory receptor OX40 (CD134), was an agonistic, fully human IgG2 monoclonal antibody. The monotherapy dose-escalation portion (N ≈ 52 patients) of the phase I ivuxolimab trial is reported in the paper. The dose-escalation cohort was around 83% male with a mean age of 60 years, ranging from about 23 to 85. Three dose-escalation patients achieved partial responses, one with hepatocellular carcinoma and two with cutaneous melanoma. Of the 50 to 55 patients in dose escalation, about 20 had hepatocellular carcinoma, around 15 had melanoma, 9 had renal cell carcinoma and 9 had head and neck cancer. Prior anti-PD-1, anti-PD-L1 or anti-CTLA-4 therapy was permitted, and about 40% of dose-escalation patients had received checkpoint inhibitors. Peripheral TCRbeta sequencing was intended to test whether TCR sequence diversity was altered and clonal T-cell expansion was caused by ivuxolimab. Intravenous ivuxolimab was administered to patients every 2 weeks at six dose levels: 0.01, 0.1, 0.3, 1.5, 3 and 10 mg/kg. Summary of the overall study and its limitations: After ivuxolimab, CD8+ T cells had more expanded clones than CD4+ T cells on average. At doses of 0.1 to 3.0 mg/kg, clonal expansion of both CD4+ and CD8+ T cells in blood was seen between baseline and week 6. Partial responders in the 0.1-3.0 mg/kg groups had among the lowest normalized peripheral clonal expansion, especially among CD8+ T cells. Low levels of normalized T-cell clonal expansion were also seen in some nonresponding patients. The antigen specificity of the clonally expanded peripheral T cells was not determined.

Genomic DNA was extracted from sorted cells for sequencing of the TCRbeta CDR3 region. The immunoSEQ Assay was used to sequence the TCRbeta CDR3 regions. The table comes from immuneACCESS by way of TCRdb, which keeps in-frame sequences with V and J called. Part of the clones is missing from these tables; in studies checked, under half for an unresolved V gene and the rest for unknown reasons. This sample is represented by around 63,000 clones; roughly 78% of them were singletons. Roughly a tenth of the sample is held by the ten biggest clonotypes. The trial excluded patients who had a history of autoimmune disease or were on systemic immunosuppression. In every dose cohort, peripheral blood was drawn for TCR sequencing at baseline, cycle 4 day 1, and cycle 7 day 1. Samples came from an open-label, multicenter, first-in-human phase I dose-escalation trial of ivuxolimab. Adults with locally advanced or metastatic melanoma, renal cell, hepatocellular, or head and neck squamous cell carcinoma were enrolled in the trial. Before TCR sequencing, CD4+ and CD8+ T cells were separately sorted from peripheral blood.

For this chain, trimming is 3 bases at the V end and 8 bases at the J end, and the number of junction bases without a gene match is 9. Taken from the germline V gene, the CDR1 and CDR2 loops are MDHEN and SYDVKM. The cysteine opens and the phenylalanine closes a CDR3 of 16 amino acids. Left in the record is the CDR3 DNA by itself, 48 bases read in frame from the first base. Ten or more counts support this clone. Which antigen it targets is not known. No base quality information exists; no much larger clone differs at one position. The sequencing used CD4+ or CD8+ T cells sorted from blood, collected in a trial of the OX40 agonist ivuxolimab. The V gene is TRBV28 and the J gene is TRBJ2-1, with 11 middle bases fitting TRBD2. The receptor was derived from an adult with an advanced solid tumor such as melanoma, head and neck, liver or kidney cancer. The sequence in DNA is TGTGCCAGCAGTTTGGTTAGCGGGAGGGCCCGGGATGAGCAGTTCTTC. It encodes CASSLVSGRARDEQFF.